This T cell receptor (beta chain) was sequenced during a study of neurological immune-mediated disorders. The CDR3 extends over 14 amino acids. V dropped 1 base and J dropped 3; count of bases not matched to a gene: 3. Per the germline V gene, CDR1 is DFQATT and CDR2 is SNEGSKA (reference sequence). This clonotype was observed at least ten times. TCRdb fed the 5' RACE reads into MiXCR, producing one record per CDR3 protein. The repertoire consists of about 57,000 distinct CDR3 sequences, with about 13% occurring once and the leading ten covering about 10%. This TCR came from a woman in her sixties or seventies with HTLV-1-associated myelopathy (HAM/TSP). The chain links TRBV20-1 to TRBJ1-5, with 7 bases aligning to TRBD1. The sample consisted of PBMCs. The CDR3 DNA reads as TGCAGTGCTAGAGGACAGGGTTTCAATCAGCCCCAGCATTTT. It is translated as CSARGQGFNQPQHF.